This TCR beta chain was sequenced for a study of cytomegalovirus exposure and HLA in healthy donors. Of note for this clone: The antigen is unknown.

Germline CDR1 and CDR2: MNHEY and SVGAGI. The CDR3 is made up of 14 amino acids. V shed 6 bases and J shed 4 bases, with 15 bases lying between them. Findings of the study overall: That first-cohort TCR clusters tended to co-occur in the 95 to 150 validation repertoires was found in a later analysis.

Some clones are missing from TCRdb's copy, which holds only in-frame ones; the method was immunoSEQ multiplex PCR. The profile covers 150,000 to 200,000 clones, with roughly 90% appearing a single time and 4.2% taken by the ten largest. The rearrangement joins TRBV6-5 to TRBJ2-5; no firm D call. The sample comprised PBMCs. The sequence derives from a man between 18 and 35 years old in good health and CMV-seropositive. The CDR3, as DNA: TGTGCCAGCAGGCTTAACATCCCGTCAGAGACCCAGTACTTC. It specifies CASRLNIPSETQYF.